Listed here are 32 T cell receptor beta chains from one sample, sequenced in a study of OX40 agonist ivuxolimab in advanced cancers. The protocol was immunoSEQ multiplex PCR, while the TCRdb copy is restricted to in-frame clones and leaves out a portion. This sample yields roughly 51,000 clones, of which about 89% are seen a single time; 1.2% to 1.5% belongs to the top ten. The specimen was CD4+ or CD8+ T cells sorted from blood, collected in a trial of the OX40 agonist ivuxolimab. The receptors shown here come from an adult with an advanced solid tumor such as melanoma, head and neck, liver or kidney cancer.

The rearrangement uses TRBV7-2 and TRBJ1-2; a possible D gene is TRBD1 (6 bases). The ends were cut back, 1 base at V and 5 bases at J, with 11 bases in the middle. The CDR3 runs to 14 residues. Germline CDR1 and CDR2: SGHTA and FQGNSA. The CDR3 reads CASSLEGERYGYTF. The DNA of the CDR3 is TGTGCCAGCAGCTTAGAGGGGGAGCGATATGGCTACACCTTC.

The gene calls are TRBV27 and TRBJ2-7, with 10 bases lining up with TRBD2. CDR3 size: 14 residues. Germline values: CDR1 MNHEY, CDR2 SMNVEV (reference sequence). V lost 6 bases to trimming and J lost 4 bases; unmatched junction nucleotides: 6. The CDR3 region is CASSLAGERYEQYF. The CDR3 DNA reads TGTGCCAGCAGCCTAGCGGGAGAAAGGTACGAGCAGTACTTC.

The V and J genes are TRBV19 and TRBJ2-6, with a tentative D call TRBD2 (6 bases). The CDR3 has 13 residues. In germline, CDR1 is LNHDA, CDR2 SQIVND (reference sequence). Trimming left V 9 bases short and J 4 bases short, with 10 bases between. CDR3 bases: TGTGCCAGCAGGGAGGCCGGGGCCAACGTCCTGACTTTC. Translating gives CASREAGANVLTF.

The chain employs TRBV19 and TRBJ1-5; tentative D call: TRBD1 (5 bases). Deletions cut 7 bases from V and 6 bases from J, with 19 bases between. In germline, CDR1 is LNHDA, CDR2 SQIVND (reference sequence). The length of the CDR3 is 15 residues. CDR3 region: CASIRGGSVGQPQHF. The CDR3 bases are TGTGCCAGTATCCGGGGGGGGTCGGTTGGTCAGCCCCAGCATTTT.

The chain links TRBV7-9 to TRBJ2-3; D might be TRBD1 (6 bases). In germline, CDR1 is SEHNR, CDR2 FQNEAQ (reference sequence). The CDR3 is 14 amino acids. The germline V and J ends were trimmed by 4 bases and 2 bases, with 10 bases remaining between them. CDR3 nucleotide sequence: TGTGCCAGCAGCTCGACAGGAAACACAGATACGCAGTATTTT. It translates to CASSSTGNTDTQYF.

This chain uses TRBV4-1 with TRBJ1-1, with D unresolved. Germline loops: CDR1 MGHRA, CDR2 YSYEKL. The CDR3 extends over 14 amino acids. V was trimmed by 4 bases and J by 0 bases, leaving 9 bases between them. CDR3 residues: CASSPRSMNTEAFF. DNA for the CDR3: TGCGCCAGCAGCCCCCGGTCCATGAACACTGAAGCTTTCTTT.

The chain has TRBV13 and TRBJ1-5; perhaps TRBD1 as D (5 bases). Trimming left V 8 bases short and J 1 base short, with 15 bases between. This CDR3 contains 15 residues. The V gene's germline CDR1 is PRHDT and CDR2 FYEKMQ (reference sequence). CDR3 bases: TGTGCCAGCGCGTCAAGGGGCCGGAGCAATCAGCCCCAGCATTTT. This sequence encodes CASASRGRSNQPQHF.

The rearrangement links TRBV19 to TRBJ1-5, with TRBD1 matching 11 bases. With 6 bases clipped from V and 4 bases from J, the junction kept 14 bases outside the gene matches. The CDR3 has 18 residues. The V gene's germline CDR1 is LNHDA and CDR2 SQIVND (reference sequence). This CDR3 reads CASRYSRPGTGGNQPQHF. The DNA for the CDR3 is TGTGCCAGTAGGTACAGCCGACCCGGGACAGGGGGGAATCAGCCCCAGCATTTT. Full variable domain (outside the CDR3, taken from reference TRBV19 and TRBJ1-5): DGGITQSPKYLFRKEGQNVTLSCEQNLNHDAMYWYRQDPGQGLRLIYYSQIVNDFQKGDIAEGYSVSREKKESFPLTVTSAQKNPTAFYLCASRYSRPGTGGNQPQHFGDGTRLSIL.

V and J are TRBV18 and TRBJ2-6; D uncertain. Per the germline V gene, CDR1 is KGHSH and CDR2 is LQKENI. The V gene lost 2 bases and the J gene lost 1 base, with 9 bases spanning the gap. The CDR3 extends over 16 amino acids. CDR3 in DNA: TGTGCCAGCTCACCAGTGGAACTTTCTGGGGCCAACGTCCTGACTTTC. This sequence encodes CASSPVELSGANVLTF.

The rearrangement uses TRBV28 and TRBJ2-7; D remains ambiguous. The CDR3 runs 15 residues. The V gene lost 6 bases and the J gene lost 4 bases, with 19 bases spanning the gap. Germline V gene sequence: CDR1 MDHEN, CDR2 SYDVKM. CDR3 amino acids: CASSDGSPGSYEQYF. Written as DNA, the CDR3 is TGTGCCAGCAGCGACGGGTCTCCGGGTTCATACGAGCAGTACTTC.

CDR3 sequence (DNA): TGTGCCAGCAGCCCCGGCCGGGTAGCGGGACCGGCGGGGGAGCAGTACTTC. Translated, it gives CASSPGRVAGPAGEQYF. This chain connects TRBV7-9 to TRBJ2-7; 8 bases are a match to TRBD2. Germline loops: CDR1 SEHNR, CDR2 FQNEAQ (reference sequence). This CDR3 region has 17 residues. V was clipped by 5 bases and J by 7 bases; unmatched bases: 19.

This clone was observed once. The chain uses TRBV5-1 and TRBJ2-1; perhaps D is TRBD1 or TRBD2 (5 bases each). The CDR3 sequence is 14 residues long. CDR1 is SGHRS, CDR2 YFSETQ, per germline. Deletions cut 8 bases from V and 7 bases from J, with 19 bases between. In DNA, the CDR3 is TGCGCCAGTCGGGACGACGGCGCGAAAAATGAGCAGTTCTTC. It is translated as CASRDDGAKNEQFF.

This clone has more than one count but fewer than ten. V gene TRBV19 combines with J gene TRBJ1-5; 9 bases match TRBD1. After removal of 10 bases from V and 2 bases from J, the junction contained 18 bases not matched to a gene. Per the germline V gene, CDR1 is LNHDA and CDR2 is SQIVND (reference sequence). This CDR3 spans 18 amino acids. CDR3 nucleotide sequence: TGTGCCAAAACAGACCGGGACAGGGATTTGTTGGGCAATCAGCCCCAGCATTTT. Protein product: CAKTDRDRDLLGNQPQHF.

A few counts support this clone. The V gene is TRBV5-4, the J gene TRBJ2-3, with D perhaps matching TRBD2 (7 bases). V was trimmed by 4 bases and J by 1 base, leaving 10 bases between them. From germline, CDR1 is SGHNT and CDR2 YYREEE (reference sequence). The CDR3 consists of 14 residues. The CDR3 reads CASSGGAGTDTQYF. As DNA, the CDR3 is TGTGCCAGCAGCGGGGGGGCGGGCACAGATACGCAGTATTTT.

CDR3 loop: CASSADSLETQYF. DNA for the CDR3: TGTGCCAGCAGCGCGGACAGCCTAGAGACCCAGTACTTC. J is TRBJ2-5 and V is TRBV5-4; maybe TRBD1 (6 bases). Between the trimmed V and J ends, which lost 4 bases and 4 bases, there was a span of 11 bases. The CDR3 has 13 amino acids. Germline assignment: CDR1 SGHNT and CDR2 YYREEE (reference sequence).

The V call is TRBV11-1, the J call TRBJ2-7, with 14 bases fitting TRBD2. After removal of 4 bases from V and 2 bases from J, the junction contained 4 bases not matched to a gene. This CDR3 contains 16 residues. Germline CDR1 reads SGHAT; CDR2 reads FQDESV (reference sequence). The CDR3 nucleotides read TGTGCCAGCAGCTGGGGACTAGCGGGAGTTACCTACGAGCAGTACTTC. Protein sequence: CASSWGLAGVTYEQYF.

This chain connects TRBV9 to TRBJ2-1; 12 positions match TRBD2. The trim removed 0 bases at V and 7 bases at J, leaving 5 bases unmatched. The CDR3 has 16 residues. The germline CDR1 and CDR2 sequences are SGDLS and YYNGEE. The CDR3 region is CASSVVPSGGVNEQFF. The CDR3 DNA sequence: TGTGCCAGCAGCGTAGTTCCTAGCGGGGGGGTGAATGAGCAGTTCTTC.

The rearrangement links TRBV10-1 to TRBJ2-5, with 7 bases aligning to TRBD2. Germline CDR1 WNHNN, CDR2 SYGVQD (reference sequence). The CDR3 is made up of 16 amino acids. Trimming cost V 4 bases and J 4 bases; bases outside gene matches: 12. DNA of the CDR3: TGCGCCAGCAGTGCGTCCGGGCAAGGGGAGGGAGAGACCCAGTACTTC. Translation: CASSASGQGEGETQYF.

J is TRBJ2-2 and V is TRBV27; D uncertain. The CDR3 covers 15 residues. Per germline, CDR1 MNHEY and CDR2 SMNVEV (reference sequence). V lost 4 bases and J 7 bases, leaving 16 bases between the germline ends. CDR3 protein: CASSSQALNGGELFF. The CDR3 DNA sequence: TGTGCCAGCAGTTCCCAGGCCCTTAACGGCGGGGAGCTGTTTTTT.

The rearrangement uses TRBV27 and TRBJ1-3; no reliable D call. Trimming left V 2 bases short and J 2 bases short, with 16 bases between. The CDR3 runs 17 residues. Germline V lookup: CDR1 MNHEY, CDR2 SMNVEV (reference sequence). CDR3: CASSLEGPALPGNTIYF. CDR3 bases: TGTGCCAGCAGTTTAGAGGGCCCTGCCTTGCCTGGAAACACCATATATTTT.

This clone was counted a single time. J is TRBJ1-1 and V is TRBV6-1, with TRBD1 as a possible D gene (6 bases). V was trimmed by 6 bases and J by 4 bases, leaving 15 bases between them. The V gene's germline CDR1 is MNHNS and CDR2 SASEGT. The CDR3 is 14 residues long. The CDR3 sequence: CASREQGSGTEAFF. As DNA, the CDR3 is TGTGCCAGCAGGGAACAGGGTTCGGGCACTGAAGCTTTCTTT.

The V call is TRBV9, the J call TRBJ1-2; maybe TRBD1 (5 bases). The germline CDR1 and CDR2 sequences are SGDLS and YYNGEE. The ends were cut back, 3 bases at V and 4 bases at J, with 13 bases in the middle. The CDR3 is made up of 14 amino acids. The CDR3 loop reads CASSEDSSVYGYTF. DNA for the CDR3: TGTGCCAGCAGCGAAGACAGTTCCGTCTATGGCTACACCTTC.

The chain joins TRBV2 to TRBJ1-2; 8 nucleotides match TRBD1. Per the germline V gene, CDR1 is SNHLY and CDR2 is FYNNEI. V shed 1 base and J 7 bases; nucleotides not matched to a gene: 8. The CDR3 has 15 amino acids. CDR3 residues: CASSEEAQGAGGYTF. The CDR3 nucleotides are TGTGCCAGCAGTGAAGAGGCGCAGGGGGCTGGTGGCTACACCTTC. Filled out from reference TRBV2 and TRBJ1-2, the complete variable domain reads EPEVTQTPSHQVTQMGQEVILRCVPISNHLYFYWYRQILGQKVEFLVSFYNNEISEKSEIFDDQFSVERPDGSNFTLKIRSTKLEDSAMYFCASSEEAQGAGGYTFGSGTRLTVV.

The J gene is TRBJ2-7, the V gene TRBV23-1, with no clear D. TRBV23-1 is an open reading frame, and its role is uncertain. The CDR3 sequence is 14 residues long. The ends were cut back, 6 bases at V and 1 base at J, with 13 bases in the middle. CDR3 nucleotides: TGCGCCAGCAGGTTGGCAGTACCTTCCTACGAGCAGTACTTC. Translating it yields CASRLAVPSYEQYF.

This clone was seen just once. The chain uses TRBV28 and TRBJ2-7; TRBD2 agrees at 8 bases. The CDR3 is 14 amino acids. The J segment lost 2 bases and the V segment lost 7 bases, leaving 7 bases of the junction unmatched. Germline-derived CDR1 and CDR2 are MDHEN and SYDVKM. This CDR3 reads CASTLRGGTYEQYF. DNA of the CDR3: TGTGCCAGCACCCTCCGGGGGGGGACCTACGAGCAGTACTTC.

DNA of the CDR3: TGTGCCAGCAGCTTGACAAGGGGCTTAAGTACAGATACGCAGTATTTT. Amino acid sequence: CASSLTRGLSTDTQYF. The chain joins TRBV7-8 to TRBJ2-3; possible D gene TRBD1, 5 bases. This CDR3 is 16 amino acids long. CDR1 is SGHVS, CDR2 FQNEAQ, per germline. Trimming left V 3 bases short and J 3 bases short, with 16 bases between. The full variable domain, its missing parts supplied by reference TRBV7-8 and TRBJ2-3, is GAGVSQSPRYKVAKRGQDVALRCDPISGHVSLFWYQQALGQGPEFLTYFQNEAQLDKSGLPSDRFFAERPEGSVSTLKIQRTQQEDSAVYLCASSLTRGLSTDTQYFGPGTRLTVL.

The count of this clone is one. The chain carries TRBV1 and TRBJ1-1. TRBV1 is noted as a pseudogene. The CDR3 is 14 amino acids. The DNA of the CDR3 is TGCACCAGCAGCCAAGAGGAGGGGAACACTGAAGCTTTCTTT. This sequence encodes CTSSQEEGNTEAFF.

The CDR3 sequence: CASSPGASGWYF. The CDR3 DNA reads as TGTGCCAGCAGCCCTGGGGCTAGCGGATGGTATTTT. The V gene is TRBV7-9, the J gene TRBJ2-3, with 7 positions matching TRBD2. The trim removed 5 bases at V and 14 bases at J, leaving 10 bases unmatched. The CDR3 runs 12 residues. CDR1 and CDR2 (germline): SEHNR, FQNEAQ (reference sequence).

V and J are TRBV5-5 and TRBJ2-2; D uncertain. The ends were cut back, 3 bases at V and 0 bases at J, with 12 bases in the middle. The CDR3 runs to 16 residues. Germline assignment: CDR1 SGHKS and CDR2 YYEKEE (reference sequence). The DNA of the CDR3 is TGTGCCAGCAGCTCGCCAGTTCGCGCGAACACCGGGGAGCTGTTTTTT. Its translation is CASSSPVRANTGELFF.

This chain joins TRBV4-1 and TRBJ2-2; 11 bases agree with TRBD2. Germline V CDR1 and CDR2: MGHRA, YSYEKL. With V trimmed by 3 bases and J by 1 base, 4 bases remained unmatched. This CDR3 has 17 residues. Here the CDR3 reads CASSQKTSGVNTGELFF. The CDR3 DNA sequence: TGCGCCAGCAGCCAGAAGACTAGCGGGGTGAACACCGGGGAGCTGTTTTTT.

The chain employs TRBV6-5 and TRBJ1-1; D uncertain. Trimming removed 5 bases at V and 1 base at J, with 11 bases between. Germline V lookup: CDR1 MNHEY, CDR2 SVGAGI. The CDR3 length is 14 residues. The CDR3 DNA follows: TGTGCCAGCAGTCCCTCTACCCCGAACACTGAAGCTTTCTTT. Translation: CASSPSTPNTEAFF.

The chain joins TRBV5-1 to TRBJ2-7, with 9 nucleotides matching TRBD1. V lost 5 bases, J lost 4 bases, and 10 bases stayed unmatched. The CDR3 is 15 residues long. Germline V CDR1 and CDR2: SGHRS, YFSETQ. The CDR3 spells CASRLERTGVYEQYF. CDR3 bases: TGCGCCAGCAGGCTTGAAAGGACAGGGGTTTACGAGCAGTACTTC.